This T cell receptor beta chain was sequenced in a study of PD-L1 blockade in urothelial cancer. As for the study in general: Most of the roughly 30 patients were men whose urothelial cancer was bladder-origin. Across blood samples, T cells had a median count of 141,255.

The J segment lost 1 base and the V segment lost 10 bases, leaving 4 bases of the junction unmatched. Germline V CDR1 and CDR2: SGHTA, FQGTGA. This CDR3 is built from 13 residues. Time point given: pretreatment peripheral blood. Patients yielded 1 to 8 samples each, pretreatment and on-treatment. Synthetic TCR analog templates were added to each PCR reaction. Here immunoSEQ multiplex PCR was the method, and the copy in TCRdb shows in-frame clones only, minus some. The top ten hold around 5.7% of the sample, which has about 63,000 clones, 80% to 90% seen once. The source material was PBMCs, sampled around atezolizumab (anti-PD-L1) treatment. This clonotype was obtained from a man aged 65 to 79 with urothelial cancer. J is TRBJ1-1 and V is TRBV7-3; 9 bases are a match to TRBD1. The chain's CDR3 is CATGQGRNTEAFF. In DNA, the CDR3 is TGTGCCACAGGACAGGGGAGGAACACTGAAGCTTTCTTT.